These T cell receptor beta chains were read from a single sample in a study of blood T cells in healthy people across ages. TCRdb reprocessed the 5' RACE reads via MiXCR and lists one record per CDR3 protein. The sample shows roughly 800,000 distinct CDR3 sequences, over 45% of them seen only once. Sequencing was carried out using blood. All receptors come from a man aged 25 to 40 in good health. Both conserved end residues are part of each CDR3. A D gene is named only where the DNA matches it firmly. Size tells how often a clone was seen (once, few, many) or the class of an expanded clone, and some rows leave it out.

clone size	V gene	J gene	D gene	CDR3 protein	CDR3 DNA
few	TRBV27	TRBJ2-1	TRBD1	CASSLNGPTGGGYEQFF	TGTGCCAGCAGTTTAAACGGACCCACAGGGGGTGGTTATGAGCAGTTCTTC
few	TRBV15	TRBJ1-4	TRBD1	CATSIRSGTGYNEKLFF	TGTGCCACCAGCATCCGCTCCGGGACAGGGTATAATGAAAAACTGTTTTTT
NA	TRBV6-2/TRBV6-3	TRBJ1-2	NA	CASSYKAHYGYTF	TGTGCCAGCAGTTACAAGGCGCACTATGGCTACACCTTC
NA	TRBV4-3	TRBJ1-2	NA	CASSQEPGVGDYTF	TGCGCCAGCAGCCAAGAACCGGGGGTTGGTGACTACACCTTC
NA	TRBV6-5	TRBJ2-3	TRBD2	CASSYSTAGGGDTQYF	TGTGCCAGCAGTTACTCGACAGCGGGAGGGGGAGATACGCAGTATTTT
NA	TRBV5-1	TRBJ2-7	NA	CASSDRLGFSHYEQYF	TGCGCCAGCAGCGACCGACTAGGCTTTTCCCACTACGAGCAGTACTTC
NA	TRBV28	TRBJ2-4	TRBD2	CASSLGLAVGEQYF	TGTGCCAGCAGTTTGGGACTAGCCGTTGGAGAGCAGTACTTC
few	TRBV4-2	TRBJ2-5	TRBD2	CASSHLDGTTQETQYF	TGTGCCAGCAGCCATCTCGACGGGACTACCCAAGAGACCCAGTACTTC
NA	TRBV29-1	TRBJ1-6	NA	CSVGQGDNSPLHF	TGCAGCGTTGGCCAGGGAGATAATTCACCCCTCCACTTT
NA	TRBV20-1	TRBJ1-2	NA	CSARGVTNYGYTF	TGCAGTGCTAGAGGAGTAACTAACTATGGCTACACCTTC
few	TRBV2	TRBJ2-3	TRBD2	CASSVRAGGTDTQYF	TGTGCCAGCAGTGTTAGAGCGGGGGGCACAGATACGCAGTATTTT
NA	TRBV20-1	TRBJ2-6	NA	CSARDPRISANVLTF	TGCAGTGCTAGAGACCCACGGATCTCGGCCAACGTCCTGACTTTC
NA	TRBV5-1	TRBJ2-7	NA	CASTVGPGSYEQYF	TGCGCCAGCACCGTCGGACCAGGCTCCTACGAGCAGTACTTC
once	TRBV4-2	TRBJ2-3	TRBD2	CASSQGILSSGSGLTDTRYF	TGTGCCAGCAGCCAAGGGATCCTATCTAGCGGGAGCGGTTTGACAGATACGCGGTATTTT
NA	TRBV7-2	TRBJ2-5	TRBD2	CASSRTGTSGGETQYF	TGTGCCAGCAGTCGTACCGGGACTAGCGGTGGAGAGACCCAGTACTTC
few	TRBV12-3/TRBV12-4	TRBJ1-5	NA	CASSMGGNQPQHF	TGTGCCAGCAGTATGGGAGGCAACCAGCCCCAGCATTTT
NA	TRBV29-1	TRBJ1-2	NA	CSVVTGRRGLGAYGYTF	TGCAGCGTTGTAACGGGAAGGAGAGGCCTTGGGGCCTATGGCTACACCTTC
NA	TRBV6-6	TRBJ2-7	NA	CASRKPTGGTSYEQYF	TGTGCCAGCAGAAAACCGACAGGAGGAACCTCCTACGAGCAGTACTTC
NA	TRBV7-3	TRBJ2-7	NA	CASSLSPGPDYEQYF	TGTGCCAGCAGCTTATCCCCTGGGCCTGACTACGAGCAGTACTTC
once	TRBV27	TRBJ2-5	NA	CASSLTYYNEQYF	TGTGCCAGCAGTTTAACCTACTACAATGAGCAGTACTTC
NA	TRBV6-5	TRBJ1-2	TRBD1	CASSYSDRPNYGYTF	TGTGCCAGCAGTTATTCGGACAGGCCTAACTATGGCTACACCTTC
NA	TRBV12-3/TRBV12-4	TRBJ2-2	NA	CASSLGASGELFF	TGTGCCAGCAGTTTAGGGGCTTCCGGGGAGCTGTTTTTT
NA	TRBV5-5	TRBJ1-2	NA	CASSYFPTGAYGYTF	TGTGCCAGCAGCTACTTCCCGACAGGCGCCTATGGCTACACCTTC
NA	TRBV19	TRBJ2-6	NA	CATHLGPGANVLTF	TGTGCCACCCACTTGGGGCCTGGGGCCAACGTCCTGACTTTC
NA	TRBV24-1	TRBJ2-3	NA	CATSDVSDTDTQYF	TGTGCCACCAGTGATGTATCAGACACAGATACGCAGTATTTT
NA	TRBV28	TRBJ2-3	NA	CAGGDTTDTQYF	TGTGCCGGAGGGGATACCACAGATACGCAGTATTTT
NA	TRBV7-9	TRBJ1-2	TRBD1	CASTGTGFEGYTF	TGTGCCAGCACCGGGACAGGGTTTGAGGGCTACACCTTC